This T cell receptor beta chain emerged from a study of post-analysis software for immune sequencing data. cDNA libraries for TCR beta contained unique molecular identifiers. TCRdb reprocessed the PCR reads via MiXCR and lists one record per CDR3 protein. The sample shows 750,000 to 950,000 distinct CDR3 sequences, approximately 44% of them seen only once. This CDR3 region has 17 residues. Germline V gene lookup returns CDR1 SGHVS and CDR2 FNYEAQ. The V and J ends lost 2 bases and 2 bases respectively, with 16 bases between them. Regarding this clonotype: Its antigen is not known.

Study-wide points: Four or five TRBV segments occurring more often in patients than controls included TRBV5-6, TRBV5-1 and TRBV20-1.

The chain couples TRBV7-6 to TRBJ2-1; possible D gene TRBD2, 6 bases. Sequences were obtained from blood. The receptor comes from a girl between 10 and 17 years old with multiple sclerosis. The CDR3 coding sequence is TGTGCCAGCAGCTTACGGTGGAGGGTCCCGGCCTACAATGAGCAGTTCTTC. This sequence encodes CASSLRWRVPAYNEQFF.